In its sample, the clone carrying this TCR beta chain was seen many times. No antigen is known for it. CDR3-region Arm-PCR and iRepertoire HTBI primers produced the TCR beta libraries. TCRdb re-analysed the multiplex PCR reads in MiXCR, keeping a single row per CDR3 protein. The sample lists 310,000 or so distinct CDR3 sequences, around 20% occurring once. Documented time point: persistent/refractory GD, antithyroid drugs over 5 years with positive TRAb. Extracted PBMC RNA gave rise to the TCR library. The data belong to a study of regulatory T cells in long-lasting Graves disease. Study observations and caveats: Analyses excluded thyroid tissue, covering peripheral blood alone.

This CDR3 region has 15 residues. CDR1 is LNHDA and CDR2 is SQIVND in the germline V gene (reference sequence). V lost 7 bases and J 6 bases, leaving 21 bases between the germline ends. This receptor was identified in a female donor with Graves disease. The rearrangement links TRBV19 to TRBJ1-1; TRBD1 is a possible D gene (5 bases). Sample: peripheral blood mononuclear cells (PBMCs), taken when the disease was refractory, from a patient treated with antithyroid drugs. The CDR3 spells CASTNTGRAHSEAFF. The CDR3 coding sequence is TGTGCCAGTACCAATACGGGACGGGCGCACTCTGAAGCTTTCTTT. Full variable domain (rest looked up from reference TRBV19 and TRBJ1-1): DGGITQSPKYLFRKEGQNVTLSCEQNLNHDAMYWYRQDPGQGLRLIYYSQIVNDFQKGDIAEGYSVSREKKESFPLTVTSAQKNPTAFYLCASTNTGRAHSEAFFGQGTRLTVV.